The 17 T cell receptor beta chains in this list originate from one sample, sequenced in a study of cytomegalovirus exposure and HLA in healthy donors. Repertoires were generated with immunoSEQ multiplex PCR, while TCRdb's copy carries only in-frame clones and drops some. This table holds about 150,000 clones, roughly 86% found once. Sequencing used PBMCs. These receptors were taken from a human donor in good health.

This clone has just one count. This chain connects TRBV5-4 to TRBJ1-3; D is possibly TRBD1 (6 bases). CDR1 SGHNT and CDR2 YYREEE come from the germline V gene (reference sequence). V shed 8 bases and J shed 0 bases, with 12 bases lying between them. This CDR3 is built from 14 residues. The CDR3: CASTDRRSGNTIYF. As DNA, the CDR3 is TGTGCCAGTACTGACAGGCGCTCTGGAAACACCATATATTTT.

The chain carries TRBV20-1 and TRBJ1-1; D is perhaps TRBD1 (5 bases). Germline CDR1 and CDR2: DFQATT and SNEGSKA (reference sequence). The length of the CDR3 is 11 residues. For the CDR3, the DNA is TGCAGGACAGCAAGTGGGTCTGAAGCTTTCTTT. This codes for CRTASGSEAFF.

Only one count was recorded for this clone. The V call is TRBV7-6, the J call TRBJ2-1; 7 nucleotides agree with TRBD1. V dropped 5 bases and J dropped 5; count of bases not matched to a gene: 6. This CDR3 has 14 residues. Germline lookup yields CDR1 SGHVS and CDR2 FNYEAQ. The CDR3 DNA is TGTGCCAGCAGCCCGAGGGGGCCAAACAATGAGCAGTTCTTC. It encodes CASSPRGPNNEQFF.

This clone was seen more than once but under ten times. The gene calls are TRBV28 and TRBJ2-3; 9 positions match TRBD1. Germline V gene data show CDR1 as MDHEN and CDR2 as SYDVKM. This CDR3 comprises 13 residues. Germline trimming cut 6 bases from V and 4 bases from J; bases unmatched to any gene: 2. DNA of the CDR3: TGTGCCAGCAGGGGACAGGGCTCAGATACGCAGTATTTT. Translating gives CASRGQGSDTQYF.

The V call is TRBV6-5, the J call TRBJ2-5; 10 bases map to TRBD1. The V gene's germline CDR1 is MNHEY and CDR2 SVGAGI. Trimming took 2 bases from V and 7 from J; bases not matched to a gene: 1. CDR3 size: 13 residues. The CDR3 loop is CASSYRTGGTQYF. The CDR3 coding sequence is TGTGCCAGCAGTTACAGGACAGGGGGGACCCAGTACTTC.

V and J are TRBV6-6 and TRBJ1-2; possible D gene TRBD1, 5 bases. Trimming stripped 3 bases from V and 3 bases from J, with 11 bases between. Germline V gene data show CDR1 as MNHNY and CDR2 as SVGAGI (reference sequence). This CDR3 region has 14 residues. The CDR3: CASSYIGADYGYTF. In DNA, the CDR3 is TGTGCCAGCAGTTATATTGGGGCGGACTATGGCTACACCTTC.

The chain is built from TRBV5-1 and TRBJ1-2; the match to TRBD1 covers 9 bases. This CDR3 region has 15 residues. The trim removed 3 bases at V and 4 bases at J, leaving 7 bases unmatched. Germline CDR1 SGHRS, CDR2 YFSETQ. CDR3 protein: CASSSGTGRTYGYTF. The CDR3 DNA is TGCGCCAGCAGCTCGGGGACAGGGCGTACCTATGGCTACACCTTC.

The chain couples TRBV30 to TRBJ1-5; TRBD1 agrees at 7 bases. V lost 2 bases to trimming and J lost 4 bases; unmatched junction nucleotides: 5. The CDR3 loop spans 14 amino acids. Germline CDR1 reads GTSNPN; CDR2 reads SVGIG (reference sequence). DNA of the CDR3: TGTGCCTGGAGTCACGACAGGGTGAATCAGCCCCAGCATTTT. Its translation: CAWSHDRVNQPQHF.

The gene calls are TRBV6-1 and TRBJ1-5, with 8 bases lining up with TRBD1. The CDR3 sequence is 17 residues long. The V and J ends lost 3 bases and 1 base, in that order; junction bases with no gene match: 8. Germline CDR1 is MNHNS and CDR2 is SASEGT. As DNA, the CDR3 is TGTGCCAGCAGTGACCCATACAGGGGGATGAGCAATCAGCCCCAGCATTTT. Amino acids: CASSDPYRGMSNQPQHF.

The chain has TRBV19 and TRBJ2-1; 12 bases are shared with TRBD2. From germline, CDR1 is LNHDA and CDR2 SQIVND (reference sequence). V trimming: 5 bases; J trimming: 8 bases; junction bases outside the gene matches: 4. The CDR3 is 14 residues long. Here the CDR3 DNA reads TGTGCCAGTAGTGCGGGGACTAGCGGGTATGAGCAGTTCTTC. Translating it yields CASSAGTSGYEQFF.

This clone has only a few counts. V usage is TRBV19 and J usage is TRBJ1-2, with D possibly being TRBD1 (5 bases). Between the trimmed V and J ends, which lost 3 bases and 8 bases, there was a span of 13 bases. Germline V gene sequence: CDR1 LNHDA, CDR2 SQIVND (reference sequence). The CDR3 extends over 13 amino acids. Here the CDR3 reads CASSIRREEGYTF. In nucleotides, the CDR3 is TGTGCCAGTAGTATTCGCAGGGAGGAAGGCTACACCTTC.

The CDR3 sequence is CASSWDREQPQHF. The CDR3 DNA follows: TGTGCCAGCAGTTGGGACAGGGAACAGCCCCAGCATTTT. The chain joins TRBV2 to TRBJ1-5, with 9 bases lining up with TRBD1. Germline lookup yields CDR1 SNHLY and CDR2 FYNNEI. The CDR3 sequence is 13 residues long. The ends lost 5 bases at V and 7 bases at J; junction bases unmatched: 3.

This clone has only one observation. V is TRBV6-1 and J is TRBJ1-2; no definite D call. In germline, CDR1 is MNHNS, CDR2 SASEGT. The ends were cut back, 5 bases at V and 8 bases at J, with 18 bases in the middle. This CDR3 has 14 residues. The CDR3 spells CASSPDDSVSGYTF. CDR3 DNA sequence: TGTGCCAGCAGTCCGGATGACTCAGTCTCGGGCTACACCTTC.

The chain couples TRBV9 to TRBJ1-6; the D is unclear. V was pared by 4 bases and J by 2 bases, with 13 bases between. The germline V gene encodes CDR1 SGDLS and CDR2 YYNGEE. The CDR3 totals 16 residues. The CDR3 DNA reads TGTGCCAGCAGCCCTAACGAGAGGCCCTATAATTCACCCCTCCACTTT. It translates to CASSPNERPYNSPLHF.

The rearrangement uses TRBV6-1 and TRBJ2-1; 9 bases agree with TRBD2. The CDR3 is 14 amino acids. Trimming removed 3 bases from V and 4 bases from J; junction bases left unmatched: 1. In germline, CDR1 is MNHNS, CDR2 SASEGT. The CDR3 DNA sequence: TGTGCCAGCAGTGATAGCGGGGGTTACAATGAGCAGTTCTTC. It is translated as CASSDSGGYNEQFF.

V is TRBV5-1 and J is TRBJ2-7, with D tentatively TRBD1 (5 bases). CDR1 and CDR2 from the germline V gene are SGHRS and YFSETQ. The CDR3 length is 14 residues. Deletions cut 0 bases from V and 5 bases from J, with 12 bases between. The CDR3 DNA reads as TGCGCCAGCAGCTTGGATGCAGGGTTCAACGAGCAGTACTTC. It encodes CASSLDAGFNEQYF.

The chain employs TRBV11-2 and TRBJ2-7, with D unresolved. The V end was cut by 2 bases, the J end by 5 bases, with 4 bases between. The CDR3 spans 11 residues. CDR1 SGHAT and CDR2 FQNNGV come from the germline V gene. The CDR3 nucleotides are TGTGCCAGCAGCTTATTCGACGAGCAGTACTTC. This translates into CASSLFDEQYF.